These T cell receptor beta chains were read from a single sample in a study of blood T cell repertoires in COVID-19. The table came from immunoSEQ multiplex PCR; TCRdb's copy has only in-frame clones and leaves some out. The data show approximately 500,000 clones, roughly 89% seen once. Sequenced material: peripheral blood. These receptors came from a man aged 18 to 35 with COVID-19, enrolled during active disease. The conserved cysteine and the conserved F or W are not part of the CDR3 here.

V: TRBV6-5; CDR3: ASNVAGGLGDTQY
V: TRBV7-2; CDR3: ASSLSVGGLGMRYEQY
V: TRBV11-2; CDR3: ASSTITGTGSTEAF
V: TRBV5-1; CDR3: ASSGGTGSLSGELF
V: TRBV5-4; CDR3: AFRTGYEQY
V: TRBV18; CDR3: ASSRLGNTGELF
V: TRBV7-2; CDR3: ASSLGSGNTYEQY
V: TRBV2; CDR3: ASSERHGSSIETQY
V: TRBV5-1; CDR3: ASSNGLAINTGELF
V: TRBV2; CDR3: ASQSGSGSQPQH
V: TRBV2; CDR3: ASSDPSGRSYEQY
V: TRBV4-1; CDR3: ASSQERGETQY
V: TRBV10-2; CDR3: ASSSPNQPQH
V: TRBV3-1/TRBV3-2; CDR3: ASSQLAGGPYEQY
V: TRBV24-1; CDR3: ATSASGSTDTQY
V: TRBV2; CDR3: ASSWTVGEAF
V: TRBV5-1; CDR3: ASRTGGSYNSPLH
V: TRBV7-9; CDR3: ASGTGDTEAF
V: TRBV10-3; CDR3: AISEPPGQDYEQY
V: TRBV28; CDR3: ASSSTRDPYEQY
V: TRBV4-2; CDR3: ASSPATGSAEGEAF
V: TRBV29-1; CDR3: SVERGGLNTEAF
V: TRBV19; CDR3: ASSMGPDTQY
V: TRBV7-3; CDR3: ASSLKKGGGNEQF
V: TRBV15; CDR3: ATSRDRGNTETQY
V: TRBV27; CDR3: ASGGNIEGGKLF